The next 11 T cell receptor beta chains were all read from a single sample in a study of CD8 T cells in ankylosing spondylitis. Study-level results: For ankylosing spondylitis blood, a TCR beta motif of about eight highly homologous variants appeared characteristic.

Their cognate antigens are unknown. TCRdb itself ran the 5' RACE reads through MiXCR, one entry per CDR3 protein. The repertoire has approximately 540,000 distinct CDR3 sequences, roughly 12% of them found once; the top ten carry around 6.8%. The specimen was blood, either unsorted or a sorted T cell fraction (not recorded which). These receptors were taken from a male donor with ankylosing spondylitis.

This clonotype has ten or more counts. The chain uses TRBV11-2 and TRBJ2-7, with D possibly TRBD2 on 6 matching bases. Trimming removed 5 bases from V and 1 base from J, with 15 bases in between. Germline CDR1 is SGHAT and CDR2 is FQNNGV. This CDR3 is 15 amino acids long. CDR3 loop: CASSPTNGGSYEQYF. As DNA, the CDR3 is TGTGCCAGCAGCCCTACGAATGGGGGGTCCTACGAGCAGTACTTC. Together with reference TRBV11-2 and TRBJ2-7, the CDR3 gives the full variable domain: EAGVAQSPRYKIIEKRQSVAFWCNPISGHATLYWYQQILGQGPKLLIQFQNNGVVDDSQLPKDRFSAERLKGVDSTLKIQPAKLEDSAVYLCASSPTNGGSYEQYFGPGTRLTVT.

This clonotype was seen many times. This chain joins TRBV3-1 and TRBJ2-1; TRBD2 matches at 12 bases. There are 17 residues in the CDR3. Germline-derived CDR1 and CDR2 are LGHDT and YNNKEL (reference sequence). V lost 4 bases and J lost 8; bases outside the gene matches: 12. The CDR3 bases are TGTGCCAGCAGCCCGATAGGGTCTAGCGGGAGGGCTGATGAGCAGTTCTTC. It encodes CASSPIGSSGRADEQFF.

There are a few counts of this clonotype. The chain carries TRBV12-3 or TRBV12-4 and TRBJ2-1; 12 bases align to TRBD2. The CDR3 is made up of 13 amino acids. Trimming at V came to 6 bases and at J to 10 bases, leaving 4 bases not matched to a gene. CDR3 bases: TGTGCCAGCAGGACTAGCGGGAGTAGGGAGCAGTTCTTC. Translation gives CASRTSGSREQFF.

DNA for the CDR3: TGTGCCAGCAGCCAAGATCACGGGGGGGCGATATCCTACGAGCAGTACTTC. It translates to CASSQDHGGAISYEQYF. The chain employs TRBV14 and TRBJ2-7; the match to TRBD2 covers 8 bases. Germline assignment: CDR1 SGHDN and CDR2 FVKESK. With 0 bases clipped from V and 1 base from J, the junction kept 8 bases outside the gene matches. CDR3 length: 17 amino acids.

This clonotype was picked up a small number of times. The gene calls are TRBV6-1 and TRBJ2-7; D is possibly TRBD1 (6 bases). The CDR3 is 15 residues long. The V and J ends lost 4 bases and 2 bases respectively, with 15 bases between them. In germline, CDR1 is MNHNS, CDR2 SASEGT. The CDR3, as DNA: TGTGCCAGCAGTGTACCAACGGGGACACCCTACGAGCAGTACGTC. Its translation is CASSVPTGTPYEQYV.

The chain couples TRBV27 to TRBJ2-1; 9 bases match TRBD1. This CDR3 is built from 14 residues. Trimming at V came to 5 bases and at J to 6 bases, leaving 5 bases not matched to a gene. Germline assignment: CDR1 MNHEY and CDR2 SMNVEV (reference sequence). The CDR3 sequence is CASSPGQGLNEQFF. The CDR3 nucleotides read TGTGCCAGCAGTCCGGGACAGGGACTCAATGAGCAGTTCTTC.

The table lists this clonotype with a few counts. The rearrangement links TRBV20-1 to TRBJ2-2; TRBD2 aligns across 15 bases. CDR1 and CDR2 from the germline V gene are DFQATT and SNEGSKA (reference sequence). The CDR3 spans 16 residues. V shed 5 bases and J 4 bases; nucleotides not matched to a gene: 5. The CDR3 DNA reads as TGCAGTGCTGGACTAGCGGGAGGGCCGTTCACCGGGGAGCTGTTTTTT. This codes for CSAGLAGGPFTGELFF.

This clonotype has only a few counts. The chain combines TRBV11-2 with TRBJ2-7, with 9 bases that match TRBD1. CDR1 SGHAT and CDR2 FQNNGV come from the germline V gene. CDR3 size: 14 residues. V trimming: 8 bases; J trimming: 4 bases; junction bases outside the gene matches: 9. In DNA, the CDR3 is TGTGCCAGCGGGAAACGACAGGGGGATTACGAGCAGTACTTC. Translated, it gives CASGKRQGDYEQYF.

This clonotype came up a few times. V usage is TRBV13 and J usage is TRBJ2-5, with 10 bases that match TRBD2. The CDR3 has 16 residues. Trimming at V came to 5 bases and at J to 2 bases, leaving 8 bases not matched to a gene. Germline CDR1 reads PRHDT; CDR2 reads FYEKMQ (reference sequence). The CDR3 DNA reads as TGTGCCAGCAGCCAGAGGGTAGCGGGAGGTCAAGAGACCCAGTACTTC. Translated: CASSQRVAGGQETQYF.

The V call is TRBV9, the J call TRBJ2-3; D possibly matches TRBD1 or TRBD2 (5 bases each). The V and J ends lost 0 bases and 2 bases respectively, with 13 bases between them. CDR1 is SGDLS, CDR2 YYNGEE, per germline. This CDR3 contains 16 residues. The CDR3 DNA follows: TGTGCCAGCAGCGTAGTTAGAGGGGATGTCACAGATACGCAGTATTTT. Its protein is CASSVVRGDVTDTQYF.

This clonotype was seen a few times. The chain employs TRBV7-6 and TRBJ1-1; 9 positions match TRBD1. V trimming: 4 bases; J trimming: 4 bases; junction bases outside the gene matches: 10. The CDR3 loop spans 16 amino acids. Germline CDR1 and CDR2: SGHVS and FNYEAQ. CDR3 sequence: CASSSGQGWDGTEAFF. The CDR3 bases are TGTGCCAGCAGCTCTGGACAGGGGTGGGATGGCACTGAAGCTTTCTTT.